The following is a T cell receptor beta chain sequence with its context. Ten milliliters of peripheral blood were drawn from each donor into EDTA-treated tubes. Isolation recovered at least 6.5 million PBMCs from every sample. This sample was taken from a study of blood T cells in healthy people across ages. The second PCR ran about 6 to 12 cycles with a sample-barcoded 5' primer and J-beta primers. TCRdb independently ran MiXCR on the 5' RACE reads; one entry per CDR3 protein. The sample lists approximately 770,000 distinct CDR3 sequences, about 62% seen once, with 22% in the top ten. Germline V CDR1 and CDR2: SGHTA, FQGNSA. CDR3 size: 15 residues. Deletions cut 8 bases from V and 9 bases from J, with 23 bases between.

The source of this sequence is a man aged 25-45 years in good health. Sequenced material: blood. J is TRBJ2-1 and V is TRBV7-2; a possible D gene is TRBD1 (5 bases). The CDR3 spells CASSRQYSTVGEQFF. DNA of the CDR3: TGTGCCAGCTCCCGACAGTACAGTACCGTGGGTGAGCAGTTCTTC.